This T cell receptor (beta chain) appears in the sequencing data of a study of blood T cell repertoires in COVID-19 (dated by TCRdb to the early 2020s). Regarding the research as a whole: Collaborator samples came from the United States, Italy and Spain and covered acute and convalescent phases of COVID-19. The prospective study material was composed of cDNA or gDNA derived from T cells, B-cell-depleted T cells, or PBMCs. Subjects who had been exposed to COVID-19, were actively infected with it, or had recovered from it provided the deeply sampled blood TCRbeta repertoires that made up the dataset. The repertoires were made available in a free public database intended to serve as a resource for research on the immune response to SARS-CoV-2. Samples came from the ongoing ImmuneRACE study (first 160 participants) plus 1,254 subjects from 6 global collaborators. The sample metadata nearly always contained a de-identified subject ID, COVID-19 status, age in years and sex. Where available, HLA class I and class II types were obtained from metadata supplied by the sample provider rather than from assay-based typing. Overall study results and their limits: Clinical and demographic metadata were provided uncurated, with the amount varying by source and participant.

In the prospective study, participants were roughly 18 to 100 years old, resided in 24 geographic areas of the United States, and were enrolled through a virtual design. Cohort assignment in the prospective study relied on participant-reported clinical history from a screening survey and a study questionnaire. Exposed participants were defined as having been in contact with someone with a PCR-confirmed or clinician-diagnosed COVID-19 case within 2 weeks of study entry. In the prospective study, whole blood, serum and a nasopharyngeal or oropharyngeal swab were collected from each participant by mobile phlebotomists. Over a roughly 2-month period, participants in the prospective study had the option of providing additional blood draws and questionnaires. Before DNA extraction, blood samples from the prospective study were shipped at room temperature or frozen. V is cut back by 2 bases and J by 6 bases, with 1 base in the junction unmatched. CDR1 and CDR2 (MNHEY, SVGAGI) derive from the germline V gene. Counted from cysteine to phenylalanine, this CDR3 has 15 amino acids. Only the CDR3 region is kept as DNA, spanning 45 bases read in frame from base 1.

This clone was seen at least ten times. This clone's antigen is unknown. Within one base of it there is no much larger clone, and no base qualities were kept. TCRbeta CDR3 regions were amplified from genomic DNA using the immunoSEQ Assay, a bias-controlled multiplex PCR. Under the source paper's analysis protocol: Nucleated cell counts per sample were estimated from amplification of reference gene primers within the assay. Sequence reads were collapsed and filtered to measure the absolute abundance of every unique TCRbeta CDR3 rearrangement. For each sample, productive Simpson clonality was calculated as the square root of Simpson's diversity index across productive rearrangements. TCRdb's version of the immuneACCESS table is confined to in-frame rearrangements and falls short of the full clone set. An unresolved V gene accounts for under half of the shortfall where checked; the remainder is of unknown origin. Clonal size and the V and J genes are those of that table, whereas D and trimming came from the DNA. Here the sample has 120,000 to 150,000 clones; around 90% occur a single time. Approximately 3.7% of the sample belongs to the ten largest clones.

The TCR was taken from a woman aged 40 to 50 who had been exposed to COVID-19. Input material: PBMCs or T cells enriched from blood (not recorded which). The chain uses TRBV6-5 and TRBJ1-4; 12 nucleotides in the junction match TRBD1. The CDR3 region: CASSYGTGGHEKLFF. The nucleotide sequence reads as follows: TGTGCCAGCAGTTACGGGACAGGGGGCCATGAAAAACTGTTTTTT.